This is a list of T cell receptor beta chains from one sample in a study of T cells after yellow fever vaccination. Via MiXCR, TCRdb re-called the 5' RACE reads, giving one row per CDR3 protein. The sample carries about 630,000 distinct CDR3 sequences, approximately 13% recorded once. The material sequenced was PBMCs, taken on the day of the yellow fever booster vaccination. Receptors were obtained from a man aged 25 to 40 who received the YFV17D yellow fever vaccine. CDR3s include the opening cysteine and the closing phenylalanine or tryptophan. A D gene is named only where the DNA matches it firmly. A clone size is listed for some rows: how often the clone was seen (once, few, many), or a class if it is expanded.

size: many
V: TRBV7-3
J: TRBJ2-5
D: TRBD1
DNA: TGTGCCAGCAGCCGGACAGGGTTGGAGACCCAGTACTTC
CDR3: CASSRTGLETQYF

size: NA
V: TRBV7-8
J: TRBJ2-5
D: TRBD2
DNA: TGTGCCAGCAGCTTGGGGAGACTAGCGCGTTTGTGGGCCCAGTACTTC
CDR3: CASSLGRLARLWAQYF

size: many
V: TRBV4-3
J: TRBJ2-1
D: TRBD2
DNA: TGCGCCAGCAGCCAAGACGGCGGGAGCTCCTACAATGAGCAGTTCTTC
CDR3: CASSQDGGSSYNEQFF

size: NA
V: TRBV20-1
J: TRBJ1-1
D: NA
DNA: TGCAGTGTGGGGGGGCCGAACACTGAAGCTTTCTTT
CDR3: CSVGGPNTEAFF

size: NA
V: TRBV29-1
J: TRBJ2-3
D: NA
DNA: TGCAGCGTTGACAGGGGAGGGAGAAATACGCAGTATTTT
CDR3: CSVDRGGRNTQYF

size: NA
V: TRBV7-8
J: TRBJ2-3
D: NA
DNA: TGTGCCAGCAGCCTCCAGACTCCGCTAGCGGATACGCAGTATTTT
CDR3: CASSLQTPLADTQYF

size: NA
V: TRBV14
J: TRBJ2-2
D: NA
DNA: TGTGCCAGCAGCCAACAGGGAATCCCCACCGGGGAGCTGTTTTTT
CDR3: CASSQQGIPTGELFF

size: few
V: TRBV25-1
J: TRBJ2-7
D: NA
DNA: TGTGCCAGCAGTGAATTGGGATTCGAGCAGTACTTC
CDR3: CASSELGFEQYF

size: NA
V: TRBV10-3
J: TRBJ2-2
D: NA
DNA: TGTGCCATCAGTCTTGGGACAACGTTAACCGGGGAGCTGTTTTTT
CDR3: CAISLGTTLTGELFF

size: many
V: TRBV5-1
J: TRBJ2-1
D: NA
DNA: TGTGCCAGCAGCCGCGGAGACTCATACAATGAGCAGTTCTTC
CDR3: CASSRGDSYNEQFF

size: NA
V: TRBV7-6
J: TRBJ2-5
D: NA
DNA: TGTGCCAGCAGCCCAGGAGTGGTCCAAGGGGAGACCCAGTACTTC
CDR3: CASSPGVVQGETQYF

size: NA
V: TRBV4-3
J: TRBJ1-5
D: NA
DNA: TGCGCCAGCGCCCGGAGTTGGGGGCAGCCCCAGCATTTT
CDR3: CASARSWGQPQHF

size: NA
V: TRBV20-1
J: TRBJ2-5
D: NA
DNA: TGCAGTGCTATGAGGGGAGAGACCCAGTACTTC
CDR3: CSAMRGETQYF

size: NA
V: TRBV7-9
J: TRBJ2-1
D: TRBD2
DNA: TGTGCCAGCAGCCCCCGGGGACTAGCAGGCCGGGATGAGCAGTTCTTC
CDR3: CASSPRGLAGRDEQFF

size: few
V: TRBV25-1
J: TRBJ2-7
D: NA
DNA: TGTGCCAGCAGTGAATATTTCCAGGGGAAAAACGAGCAGTACTTC
CDR3: CASSEYFQGKNEQYF

size: few
V: TRBV3-1
J: TRBJ2-2
D: TRBD2
DNA: TGTGCCAGCAGCCAGGCAGCGGGATTAACCGGGGAGCTGTTTTTT
CDR3: CASSQAAGLTGELFF

size: many
V: TRBV12-3/TRBV12-4
J: TRBJ2-2
D: NA
DNA: TGTGCCAGCAGTTTATTACCGGGAAGAGGTTCCGGGGAGCTGTTTTTT
CDR3: CASSLLPGRGSGELFF

size: many
V: TRBV6-2/TRBV6-3
J: TRBJ2-1
D: NA
DNA: TGTGCCAGCAGTAAGAATAGTGGGCAGTTCTTC
CDR3: CASSKNSGQFF

size: NA
V: TRBV20-1
J: TRBJ2-7
D: TRBD1
DNA: TGCAGTGCTAAGGACAGGGGACGCGGTTTCACCTACGAGCAGTACTTC
CDR3: CSAKDRGRGFTYEQYF

size: few
V: TRBV29-1
J: TRBJ1-4
D: NA
DNA: TGCAGCGTTGATGCCCAAGAAAACCCTTTAAAACTGTTTTTT
CDR3: CSVDAQENPLKLFF

size: few
V: TRBV30
J: TRBJ2-5
D: NA
DNA: TGTGCCTGGAGTGGAGTAGAGACCCAGTACTTC
CDR3: CAWSGVETQYF

size: NA
V: TRBV20-1
J: TRBJ2-3
D: TRBD2
DNA: TGCAGTGCTAGAGATGGTGGACTAGCGGCAGATACGCAGTATTTT
CDR3: CSARDGGLAADTQYF

size: few
V: TRBV20-1
J: TRBJ2-3
D: NA
DNA: TGCAGTGCTAGATCCCGCGACACAGATACGCAGTATTTT
CDR3: CSARSRDTDTQYF

size: NA
V: TRBV7-9
J: TRBJ1-2
D: NA
DNA: TGTGCCAGCGGGAGGGGGGCTTCACAGTCCGCATATGGCTACACCTTC
CDR3: CASGRGASQSAYGYTF

size: NA
V: TRBV20-1
J: TRBJ2-1
D: TRBD2
DNA: TGCAGTGCTGCTATGACTAGCGGGATCAATGAGCAGTTCTTC
CDR3: CSAAMTSGINEQFF

size: NA
V: TRBV7-9
J: TRBJ1-1
D: NA
DNA: TGTGCCAGCAGCTCTCCGGGACTGATAAACACTGAAGCTTTCTTT
CDR3: CASSSPGLINTEAFF

size: NA
V: TRBV3-1
J: TRBJ1-4
D: TRBD1
DNA: TGTGCCAGCACCCTGACAGGGAAGGGACAAAAACTGTTTTTT
CDR3: CASTLTGKGQKLFF

size: few
V: TRBV28
J: TRBJ1-4
D: NA
DNA: TGTGCCAGCAGTATAAGGGAAAAGGCGGTTTTT
CDR3: CASSIREKAVF

size: NA
V: TRBV25-1
J: TRBJ2-7
D: NA
DNA: TGTGCCAGCAGTGGAGGGGGGGCCTACGAGCAGTACTTC
CDR3: CASSGGGAYEQYF

size: NA
V: TRBV29-1
J: TRBJ2-3
D: TRBD1
DNA: TGCAGCGTTGAACGGGGGGACAGGGGGCTCGCAGATACGCAGTATTTT
CDR3: CSVERGDRGLADTQYF

size: many
V: TRBV11-2
J: TRBJ2-7
D: TRBD2
DNA: TGTGCCAGCAGCTTATCCTATGCCCCGACTAGCGGGGCCTACGAGCAGTACTTC
CDR3: CASSLSYAPTSGAYEQYF

size: few
V: TRBV5-4
J: TRBJ2-5
D: NA
DNA: TGTGCCAGCACCAAAGGTGGAGGGGCCCCGGGAGAGACCCAGTACTTC
CDR3: CASTKGGGAPGETQYF

size: NA
V: TRBV14
J: TRBJ2-7
D: TRBD2
DNA: TGTGCCAGCAGCCAATTCCCCAAACTGCGGCGGGAGCGGTACGAGCAGTACTTC
CDR3: CASSQFPKLRRERYEQYF

size: NA
V: TRBV18
J: TRBJ2-1
D: NA
DNA: TGTGCCAGCGGGCAAGGTGGCGATAGCTCCTACAATGAGCAGTTCTTC
CDR3: CASGQGGDSSYNEQFF

size: NA
V: TRBV18
J: TRBJ2-3
D: NA
DNA: TGTGCCAGCTCACCACGGTCAGGGGGGACAGATACGCAGTATTTT
CDR3: CASSPRSGGTDTQYF

size: few
V: TRBV20-1
J: TRBJ2-1
D: NA
DNA: TGCAGTGCTATTCACATCCGAGGGAATGAGCAGTTCTTC
CDR3: CSAIHIRGNEQFF